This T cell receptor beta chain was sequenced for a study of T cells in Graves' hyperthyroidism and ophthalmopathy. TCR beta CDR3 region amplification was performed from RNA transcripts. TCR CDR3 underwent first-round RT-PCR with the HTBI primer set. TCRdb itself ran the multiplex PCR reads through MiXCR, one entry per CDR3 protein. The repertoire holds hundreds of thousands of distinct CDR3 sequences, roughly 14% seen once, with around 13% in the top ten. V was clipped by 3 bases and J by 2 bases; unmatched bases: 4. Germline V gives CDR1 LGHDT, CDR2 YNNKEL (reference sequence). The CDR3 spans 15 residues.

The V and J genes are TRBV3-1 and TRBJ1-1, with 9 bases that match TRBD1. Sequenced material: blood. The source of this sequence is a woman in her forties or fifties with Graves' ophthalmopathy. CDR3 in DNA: TGTGCCAGCAGCCACTCGGACAGGGGCAACACTGAAGCTTTCTTT. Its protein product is CASSHSDRGNTEAFF.